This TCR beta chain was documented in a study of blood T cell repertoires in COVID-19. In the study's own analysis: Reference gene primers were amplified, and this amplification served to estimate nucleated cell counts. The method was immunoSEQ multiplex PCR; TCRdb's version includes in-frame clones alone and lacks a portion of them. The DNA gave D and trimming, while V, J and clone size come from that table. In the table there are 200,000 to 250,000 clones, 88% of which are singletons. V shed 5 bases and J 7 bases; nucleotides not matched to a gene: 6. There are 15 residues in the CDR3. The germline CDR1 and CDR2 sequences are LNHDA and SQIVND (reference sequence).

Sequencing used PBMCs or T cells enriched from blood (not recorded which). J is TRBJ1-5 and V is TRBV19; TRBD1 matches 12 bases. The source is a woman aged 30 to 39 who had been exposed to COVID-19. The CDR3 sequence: CASSAGTGGRQPQHF. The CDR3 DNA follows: TGTGCCAGTAGTGCCGGGACAGGGGGCCGGCAGCCCCAGCATTTT.